These 5 T cell receptor beta chains originate from one sample sequenced in a study of T cells in localized non-small cell lung cancer. TCRdb's copy holds only in-frame clones and misses some; the assay was immunoSEQ multiplex PCR. The sample shows approximately 47,000 clones, more than 85% of them seen only once. Sequences were derived from PBMCs, sampled before any cancer treatment. The receptors come from a man aged 40 to 75 with stage II lung adenocarcinoma.

The J gene is TRBJ1-2, the V gene TRBV27; the D gene is possibly TRBD1 (5 bases). V was trimmed by 2 bases and J by 0 bases, leaving 10 bases between them. CDR3 length: 15 amino acids. The germline V gene has CDR1 MNHEY and CDR2 SMNVEV (reference sequence). The CDR3, as DNA: TGTGCCAGCAGTTTAGTTAGGGGTGCTAACTATGGCTACACCTTC. This translates into CASSLVRGANYGYTF.

CDR3 amino acids: CASSLAAGAGAGELFF. The CDR3 coding sequence is TGTGCCAGCAGCTTGGCCGCGGGGGCGGGCGCCGGGGAGCTGTTTTTT. The genes are TRBV5-5 and TRBJ2-2, with D maybe TRBD2 (7 bases). V shed 0 bases and J shed 6 bases, with 15 bases lying between them. CDR3 length: 16 amino acids. Germline V CDR1 and CDR2: SGHKS, YYEKEE (reference sequence).

The J gene is TRBJ2-3, the V gene TRBV6-1, with a weak D call TRBD2 (5 bases). This CDR3 is built from 17 residues. In germline, CDR1 is MNHNS, CDR2 SASEGT. V was clipped by 4 bases and J by 2 bases, with 19 bases between them. The CDR3: CASSGGRGLSVTDTQYF. The DNA for the CDR3 is TGTGCCAGCAGTGGAGGTAGAGGACTTTCCGTCACAGATACGCAGTATTTT.

The chain uses TRBV6-1 and TRBJ1-5, with a weak D call TRBD1 (6 bases). V lost 3 bases and J lost 3, with 9 bases in between. Germline CDR1 reads MNHNS; CDR2 reads SASEGT. This CDR3 region has 14 residues. The CDR3 sequence: CASSDRGDNQPQHF. CDR3 nucleotide sequence: TGTGCCAGCAGTGATAGGGGGGACAATCAGCCCCAGCATTTT.

The chain employs TRBV19 and TRBJ2-1; 8 bases line up with TRBD2. CDR1 and CDR2 (germline): LNHDA, SQIVND (reference sequence). The junction had 5 bases not matched to a gene; V was cut back by 2 bases and J by 8 bases. CDR3 length: 14 residues. The CDR3 is CASSITPTSDEQFF. The DNA for the CDR3 is TGTGCCAGTAGTATAACCCCGACTAGCGATGAGCAGTTCTTC.